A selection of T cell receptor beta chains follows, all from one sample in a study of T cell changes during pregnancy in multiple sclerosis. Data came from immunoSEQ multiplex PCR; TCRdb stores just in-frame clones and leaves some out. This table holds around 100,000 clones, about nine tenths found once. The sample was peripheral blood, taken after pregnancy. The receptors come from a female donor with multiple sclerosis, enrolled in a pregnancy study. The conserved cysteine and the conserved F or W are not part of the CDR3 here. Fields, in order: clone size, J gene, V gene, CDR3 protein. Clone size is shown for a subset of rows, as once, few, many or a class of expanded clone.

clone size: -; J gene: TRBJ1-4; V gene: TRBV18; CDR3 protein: ASSPNSATNEKLF
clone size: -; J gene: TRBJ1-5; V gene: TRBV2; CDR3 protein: ASSAESGGNQPQH
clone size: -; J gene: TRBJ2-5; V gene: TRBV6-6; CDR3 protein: ASSDPGQGSAQY
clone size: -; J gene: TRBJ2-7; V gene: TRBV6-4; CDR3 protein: ASSDTAGGLGRYEQY
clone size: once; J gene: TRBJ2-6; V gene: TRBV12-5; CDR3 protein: ASGFASGHTAGANVLT
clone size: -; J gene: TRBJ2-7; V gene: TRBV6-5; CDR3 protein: ASSSWTSGYEQY
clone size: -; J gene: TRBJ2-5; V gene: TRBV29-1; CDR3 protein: SVEPGLASETQY
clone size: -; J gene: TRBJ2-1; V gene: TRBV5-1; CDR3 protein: ASSLGGWGYNEQF
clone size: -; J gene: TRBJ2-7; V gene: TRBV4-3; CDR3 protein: ASSQDWKQGGDYEQY
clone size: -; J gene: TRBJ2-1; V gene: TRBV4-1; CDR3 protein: ASSQDRSPGQGADEQF
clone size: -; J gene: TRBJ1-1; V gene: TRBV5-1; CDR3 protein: ASSLAGRVNTEAF
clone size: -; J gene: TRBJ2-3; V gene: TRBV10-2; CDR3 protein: ASSLTSGRADTQY
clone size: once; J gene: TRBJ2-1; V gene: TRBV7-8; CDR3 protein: ASSLAMQGYNEQF
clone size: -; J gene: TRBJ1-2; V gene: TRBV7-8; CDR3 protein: ASSPTGNGYT
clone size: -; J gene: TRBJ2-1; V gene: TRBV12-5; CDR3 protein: ASGLGQGAGEQF
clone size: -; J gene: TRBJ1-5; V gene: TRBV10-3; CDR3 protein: AISESQGQPQH
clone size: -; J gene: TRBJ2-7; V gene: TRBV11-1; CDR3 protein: ASSPTREAAQY
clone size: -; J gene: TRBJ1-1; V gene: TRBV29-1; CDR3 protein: SVVPTGLEAF
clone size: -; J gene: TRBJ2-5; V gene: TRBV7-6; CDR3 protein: ASSSLPETGAGRAQY
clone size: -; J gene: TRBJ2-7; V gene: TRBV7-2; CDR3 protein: ASSPRRGTTYEQY
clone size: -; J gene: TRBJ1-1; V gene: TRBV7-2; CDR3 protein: ASSLDWVGGTTEAF
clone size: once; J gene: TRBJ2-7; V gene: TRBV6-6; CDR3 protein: ASSPKRLSYEQY
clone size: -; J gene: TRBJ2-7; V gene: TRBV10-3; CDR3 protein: AISDPAGGSYEQY
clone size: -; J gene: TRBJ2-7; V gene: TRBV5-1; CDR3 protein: ASRQGDEQY